This TCR beta chain originates from a study of blood T cell repertoires in COVID-19. About the study: Sites in the United States, Italy and Spain provided acute and convalescent COVID-19 samples. Nucleic acid was either cDNA or gDNA, and it came from T cells, B-cell-depleted T cells, or PBMCs.

In germline, CDR1 is SGHRS, CDR2 YFSETQ. Trimming cost V 0 bases and J 10 bases, with 11 bases left between them. CDR3 size: 14 residues. The assay was immunoSEQ multiplex PCR, and TCRdb's table has in-frame clones only and misses some. The sample shows 250,000 or so clones, 70% to 90% of them seen only once. Adults between roughly 18 and 90 years of age took part from 24 US areas. This clone was seen more than once but under ten times. V usage is TRBV5-1 and J usage is TRBJ1-6; D remains unclear. The receptor comes from a woman aged 45-65 years who had recovered from COVID-19. The sequencing input was PBMCs or T cells enriched from blood (not recorded which). Here the CDR3 DNA reads TGCGCCAGCAGCTTGGGCGGGTTAGGCTCACCCCTCCACTTT. Translated, it gives CASSLGGLGSPLHF.